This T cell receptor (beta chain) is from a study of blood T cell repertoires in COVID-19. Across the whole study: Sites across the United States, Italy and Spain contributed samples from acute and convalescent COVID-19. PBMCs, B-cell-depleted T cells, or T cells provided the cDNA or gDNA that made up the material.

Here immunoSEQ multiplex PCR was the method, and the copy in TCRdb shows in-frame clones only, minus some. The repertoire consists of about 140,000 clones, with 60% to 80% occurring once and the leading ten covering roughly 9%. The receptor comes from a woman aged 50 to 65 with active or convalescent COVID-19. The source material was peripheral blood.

The CDR3 DNA is TGTGCCAGCAGTGAGCTAGGGCGAGCGGGAGGGAGTATAGGTGAGCAGTTCTTC. Amino acids: CASSELGRAGGSIGEQFF. The V and J genes are TRBV6-2 or TRBV6-3 and TRBJ2-1, with 10 nucleotides matching TRBD2. Losses at the gene ends were 5 bases for V and 9 bases for J; bases not matched to a gene: 19. Germline-derived CDR1 and CDR2 are MNHEY and SVGEGT. This CDR3 has 18 residues.